These 15 T cell receptor beta chains came from one sample sequenced in a study of T cell responses to AZD1222 COVID-19 vaccine. Profiling relied on immunoSEQ multiplex PCR, and the TCRdb table lists in-frame clones only, not all of them. The table lists about 130,000 clones, 90% of them singletons. Sample: peripheral blood, taken on day 0 of AZD1222 vaccination. These receptors were obtained from an adult in good health.

This clone has only a few counts. The genes are TRBV7-2 and TRBJ1-5; TRBD1 is a possible D gene (5 bases). Between the trimmed V and J ends, which lost 1 base and 5 bases, there was a span of 6 bases. CDR3 size: 13 residues. Germline CDR1 and CDR2: SGHTA and FQGNSA. The DNA for the CDR3 is TGTGCCAGCAGCTTAGGCAGGGATCAGCCCCAGCATTTT. It yields the protein CASSLGRDQPQHF.

This chain links TRBV10-3 with TRBJ2-1; TRBD2 matches at 7 bases. From germline, CDR1 is ENHRY and CDR2 SYGVKD. This CDR3 spans 16 amino acids. The junction had 17 bases not matched to a gene; V was cut back by 5 bases and J by 10 bases. This CDR3 is CAISPWGGSHVTEQFF. DNA for the CDR3: TGTGCCATCAGTCCCTGGGGGGGGTCCCACGTGACGGAGCAGTTCTTC.

The chain recombines TRBV19 with TRBJ1-3; D perhaps matches TRBD1 (5 bases). Between the trimmed V and J ends, which lost 7 bases and 1 base, there was a span of 14 bases. This CDR3 region has 15 residues. In germline, CDR1 is LNHDA, CDR2 SQIVND (reference sequence). CDR3 bases: TGTGCCAGTACAAGAGACAGTTCGTCTGGAAACACCATATATTTT. As protein: CASTRDSSSGNTIYF.

The chain employs TRBV13 and TRBJ1-1, with TRBD1 matching 11 bases. V was pared by 3 bases and J by 1 base, with 7 bases of the junction left unmatched. There are 17 residues in the CDR3. CDR1 is PRHDT, CDR2 FYEKMQ, per germline (reference sequence). DNA for the CDR3: TGTGCCAGCAGCTTCGCCTGGGACAGGGGGGCGAACACTGAAGCTTTCTTT. Amino acids: CASSFAWDRGANTEAFF.

The chain has TRBV4-3 and TRBJ1-4; 7 positions match TRBD1. Germline trimming cut 4 bases from V and 3 bases from J; bases unmatched to any gene: 17. Germline-derived CDR1 and CDR2 are LGHNA and YSLEER. The CDR3 spans 19 residues. The CDR3 loop is CASSPKTKGALAANEKLFF. In nucleotides, the CDR3 is TGCGCCAGCAGCCCGAAAACAAAGGGGGCGCTGGCGGCTAATGAAAAACTGTTTTTT.

The V and J genes are TRBV6-5 and TRBJ2-3; maybe TRBD1 (6 bases). CDR1 and CDR2 (germline): MNHEY, SVGAGI. Trimming cost V 2 bases and J 6 bases, with 12 bases left between them. This CDR3 comprises 14 residues. CDR3 sequence reads: CASSYTGQRDTQYF. The DNA of the CDR3 is TGTGCCAGCAGTTACACCGGACAGCGGGATACGCAGTATTTT.

This sequence joins TRBV2 and TRBJ1-1; D is uncertain. The germline V gene has CDR1 SNHLY and CDR2 FYNNEI. The CDR3 consists of 13 residues. Deletions cut 3 bases from V and 2 bases from J, with 7 bases between. The DNA for the CDR3 is TGTGCCAGCAGTGAGTGGGTTAACACTGAAGCTTTCTTT. Translation: CASSEWVNTEAFF.

The chain is built from TRBV12-3 or TRBV12-4 and TRBJ1-5, with D unresolved. The length of the CDR3 is 13 residues. The V gene lost 2 bases and the J gene lost 6 bases, with 8 bases spanning the gap. Here the CDR3 reads CASSLLAAQPQHF. The CDR3 DNA sequence: TGTGCCAGCAGTTTATTGGCTGCTCAGCCCCAGCATTTT.

This clone was picked up one time. The V and J genes are TRBV29-1 and TRBJ1-2; a possible D gene is TRBD1 (6 bases). CDR1 SQVTM and CDR2 ANQGSEA come from the germline V gene. V was clipped by 5 bases and J by 4 bases, with 17 bases between them. The CDR3 covers 14 residues. The CDR3 sequence is CSVLPPGEIYGYTF. The CDR3, as DNA: TGCAGCGTTCTTCCCCCAGGGGAGATCTATGGCTACACCTTC.

The chain employs TRBV5-4 and TRBJ2-5; 13 nucleotides line up with TRBD2. Germline-derived CDR1 and CDR2 are SGHNT and YYREEE (reference sequence). V trimming: 3 bases; J trimming: 3 bases; junction bases outside the gene matches: 5. This CDR3 region has 16 residues. The CDR3 DNA follows: TGTGCCAGCAGCTGGGGGGGACTAGCGGGAAAAGAGACCCAGTACTTC. Its translation is CASSWGGLAGKETQYF.

The V call is TRBV19, the J call TRBJ1-1; weak D call: TRBD1 (5 bases). V lost 4 bases to trimming and J lost 1 base, with 10 bases between them. Germline CDR1 and CDR2: LNHDA and SQIVND (reference sequence). The CDR3 is made up of 14 amino acids. The CDR3 is CASSTIGQNTEAFF. The CDR3 bases are TGTGCCAGTAGTACAATCGGACAGAACACTGAAGCTTTCTTT.

The chain is built from TRBV7-8 and TRBJ2-3, with D unresolved. The CDR3 runs 14 residues. Germline CDR1 SGHVS, CDR2 FQNEAQ. The ends were cut back, 2 bases at V and 13 bases at J, with 19 bases in the middle. CDR3 sequence (DNA): TGTGCCAGCAGCTTACTCCAGACGGACCCTTCTAAGTATTTT. Amino acid sequence: CASSLLQTDPSKYF.

The CDR3 sequence: CASSLHRGGNTIYF. The CDR3 DNA is TGTGCCAGCAGCTTACACAGGGGTGGAAACACCATATATTTT. This sequence joins TRBV7-8 and TRBJ1-3, with 7 bases matching TRBD1. CDR1 and CDR2 from the germline V gene are SGHVS and FQNEAQ. J gave up 3 bases and V 2 bases, and 1 base lay outside the gene matches. This CDR3 has 14 amino acids.

The rearrangement links TRBV6-5 to TRBJ1-5; 7 bases map to TRBD1. V shed 7 bases, J shed 1 base, and the junction held 4 bases outside the gene matches. From germline, CDR1 is MNHEY and CDR2 SVGAGI. This CDR3 is 14 amino acids long. CDR3 in amino acids: CASISGGSNQPQHF. DNA for the CDR3: TGTGCCAGCATCTCAGGGGGGAGCAATCAGCCCCAGCATTTT.

This rearrangement joins TRBV29-1 to TRBJ1-2; D ambiguous. This CDR3 region has 12 residues. From germline, CDR1 is SQVTM and CDR2 ANQGSEA. Trimming took 5 bases from V and 1 from J, leaving 8 bases between them. CDR3 sequence: CSVRIGNYGYTF. DNA of the CDR3: TGCAGCGTTCGGATCGGTAACTATGGCTACACCTTC.